This T cell receptor beta chain was obtained from a study of blood T cell repertoires in COVID-19. Repertoires were generated with immunoSEQ multiplex PCR, while TCRdb's copy carries only in-frame clones and drops some. The table records about 80,000 clones, about 80% of them present only once. This clone was counted a single time. Germline values: CDR1 KGHSH, CDR2 LQKENI. After removal of 1 base from V and 0 bases from J, the junction contained 0 bases not matched to a gene. The CDR3 contains 15 residues. This clonotype was sampled from a human donor in a cohort sampled during active COVID-19. V is TRBV18 and J is TRBJ2-1, with TRBD1 matching 7 bases. The material sequenced was peripheral blood. This CDR3 reads CASSPRDSSYNEQFF. CDR3 in DNA: TGTGCCAGCTCACCACGGGACAGCTCCTACAATGAGCAGTTCTTC.